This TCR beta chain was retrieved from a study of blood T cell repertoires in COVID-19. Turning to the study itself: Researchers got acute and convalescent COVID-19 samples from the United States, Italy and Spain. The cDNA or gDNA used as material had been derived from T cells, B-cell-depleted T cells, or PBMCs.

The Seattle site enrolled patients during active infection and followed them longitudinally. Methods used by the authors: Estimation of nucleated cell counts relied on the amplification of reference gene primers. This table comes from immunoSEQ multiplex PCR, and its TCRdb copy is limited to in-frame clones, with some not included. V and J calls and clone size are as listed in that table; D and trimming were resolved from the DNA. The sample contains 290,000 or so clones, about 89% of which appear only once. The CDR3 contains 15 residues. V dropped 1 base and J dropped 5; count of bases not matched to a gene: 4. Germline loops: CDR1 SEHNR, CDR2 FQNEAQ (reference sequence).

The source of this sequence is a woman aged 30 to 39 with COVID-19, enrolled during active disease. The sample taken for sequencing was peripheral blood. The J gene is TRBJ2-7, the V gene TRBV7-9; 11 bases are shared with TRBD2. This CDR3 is CASSLGLAGFDEQYF. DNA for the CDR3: TGTGCCAGCAGCTTAGGACTAGCGGGATTCGACGAGCAGTACTTC.